This TCR beta chain was recorded in a study of T-cell reconstitution after alpha-beta-depleted transplantation in children. Regarding the study as a whole: T-cell counts and diversity at one year post-transplant came mainly from newly produced T cells. From surviving recipient T cells and thymic progenitors came the high day-60 TCRbeta diversity observed in some patients.

A word on this clonotype: Its antigen is unidentified.

Germline values: CDR1 SGHTA, CDR2 FQGNSA. CDR3 size: 14 residues. V was clipped by 1 base and J by 2 bases; unmatched bases: 1. Unique molecular identifiers were used to barcode this TCRbeta library. TCRdb passed the PCR reads through MiXCR, listing each CDR3 protein once. The repertoire consists of approximately 110,000 distinct CDR3 sequences, with around 23% occurring once and the leading ten covering more than 9%. The chain is built from TRBV7-2 and TRBJ1-2; TRBD1 matches 7 bases. This receptor was taken from a male patient aged 2-10 years who had a stem cell transplant for chronic granulomatous disease, so the T cells may come from the graft donor. Sequenced material: PBMCs, mostly from graft donor cells, taken 180 days after TCRalphabeta/CD19-depleted stem cell transplant. CDR3 nucleotide sequence: TGTGCCAGCAGCTTAGGGGACAGCAACTATGGCTACACCTTC. Translating gives CASSLGDSNYGYTF.